Listed here is a single TCR beta chain. This sample is drawn from a study of T-cell memory formation after mild COVID-19. Study-wide background: Most TCR clusters belonged to a single donor.

This CDR3 region has 15 residues. The V gene end was trimmed by 3 bases and the J gene end by 9 bases; junction bases not matched to a gene: 7. Germline values: CDR1 SGHTA, CDR2 FQGTGA. One entry per CDR3 protein results from TCRdb running MiXCR on the 5' RACE reads. The sample has hundreds of thousands of distinct CDR3 sequences; about 20% are singletons. The chain joins TRBV7-3 to TRBJ2-1; TRBD2 matches 11 bases. The source of this sequence is an adult woman who had mild COVID-19 (a few samples of this study predate the infection). Cell type and time point are not known. Source material: PBMCs or a T cell subset sorted from them (not recorded which). DNA of the CDR3: TGTGCCAGCAGCTTGGCCCCAACTAGCGGGGGTGAGCAGTTCTTC. Amino acid sequence: CASSLAPTSGGEQFF.